This T cell receptor beta chain originates from a study of T cell responses to AZD1222 COVID-19 vaccine. With 5 bases removed from V and 4 bases from J, the gap between germline ends came to 14 bases. Germline V gene data show CDR1 as SEHNR and CDR2 as FQNEAQ (reference sequence). The CDR3 runs 15 residues. The data were produced by immunoSEQ multiplex PCR, yet TCRdb's version contains in-frame clones alone and is incomplete. Among around 140,000 clones, roughly 86% were seen once, and the ten largest hold 5.4%. The source material was peripheral blood, sampled 28 days after the second dose of the MenACWY control vaccine. The source of this sequence is an adult who received the MenACWY meningococcal vaccine as a control. V gene TRBV7-9 combines with J gene TRBJ1-4; D gene ambiguous. CDR3 nucleotide sequence: TGTGCCAGCAGCCCAGATCAGTTAGGTAATGAAAAACTGTTTTTT. It encodes CASSPDQLGNEKLFF.